The entry below describes one TCR beta chain. The CDR3 extends over 19 amino acids. V dropped 4 bases and J dropped 1 base, with 25 bases sitting between them. Per the germline V gene, CDR1 is MGHRA and CDR2 is YSYEKL. These data belong to a study of T cell responses to AZD1222 COVID-19 vaccine. Repertoires were generated with immunoSEQ multiplex PCR, while TCRdb's copy carries only in-frame clones and drops some. The table includes approximately 60,000 clones, 84% detected once. This sequence originates from an adult in good health. The sample consisted of peripheral blood, taken on day 0 of AZD1222 vaccination. The gene calls are TRBV4-1 and TRBJ1-1; D gene unclear. The CDR3 loop reads CASSPGWVRVGGGNTEAFF. The CDR3 bases are TGCGCCAGCAGCCCCGGATGGGTAAGGGTGGGAGGTGGGAACACTGAAGCTTTCTTT.